The TCR beta chain under discussion was sequenced for a study of blood T cell repertoires in COVID-19. Overall study: Italy, Spain and the United States were the sources of the convalescent and acute COVID-19 samples. Sources were T cells, B-cell-depleted T cells, or PBMCs; the material itself was cDNA or gDNA.

In the original processing: Estimation of nucleated cell counts was performed using reference gene primer amplification. Generated by immunoSEQ multiplex PCR, the TCRdb table keeps only in-frame clones and is missing some. V and J calls and clone size are given by that table; D and trimming were obtained from the DNA. This sample has 75,000 to 95,000 clones, with around 85% found just once. With 5 bases clipped from V and 8 bases from J, the junction kept 9 bases outside the gene matches. This CDR3 has 14 amino acids. Looked up from germline, CDR1 is MNHEY and CDR2 is SVGAGI. The clonotype was recovered from a man in his 60s with acute or convalescent COVID-19. Sequencing used peripheral blood. This chain uses TRBV6-5 with TRBJ1-2, with TRBD1 identical over 9 bases. The CDR3 nucleotides are TGTGCCAGCAGTCAATCACAGGGGGCGCAAGGCTACACCTTC. Translated, it gives CASSQSQGAQGYTF.